Presented here are 7 T cell receptor beta chains from one specimen sequenced in a study of CXCR3-negative and CXCR3-positive naive CD8 T cells. Via 5' RACE with UMI labels, TRB cDNA libraries were prepared. TCRdb re-called the 5' RACE reads, yielding one record per CDR3 amino acid sequence without DNA. Here the sample table reports tens of thousands of distinct CDR3 sequences. Sample: memory CD8+ T cells from blood. The receptor set was obtained from a human donor in good health. Some clones in this sample may be carry-over from other donors' samples.

The chain links TRBV11-2 to TRBJ1-1. Germline CDR1 reads SGHAT; CDR2 reads FQNNGV. The CDR3 is 14 residues long. CDR3 residues: CASSLFGSVTEAFF.

The chain carries TRBV29-1 and TRBJ2-3; the TCRdb call, TRBD2, lacks DNA for checking. The CDR3 contains 17 residues. From germline, CDR1 is SQVTM and CDR2 ANQGSEA. This chain's CDR3 is CSVVRPEDPRSTDTQYF.

J is TRBJ2-5 and V is TRBV28; TCRdb indicates TRBD2, and absent DNA this call remains unverified. CDR3 length equals 17 residues. Per germline, CDR1 MDHEN and CDR2 SYDVKM. The CDR3 sequence is CASSFPPERRPRETQYF. Variable domain in full (rest from reference TRBV28 and TRBJ2-5): DVKVTQSSRYLVKRTGEKVFLECVQDMDHENMFWYRQDPGLGLRLIYFSYDVKMKEKGDIPEGYSVSREKKERFSLILESASTNQTSMYLCASSFPPERRPRETQYFGPGTRLLVL.

The chain has TRBV19 and TRBJ2-1; TCRdb proposes TRBD1, but this gene call is untestable without DNA. Germline values: CDR1 LNHDA, CDR2 SQIVND (reference sequence). This CDR3 has 16 residues. The chain's CDR3 is CASRRNRFSSYNEQFF.

The rearrangement links TRBV4-3 to TRBJ1-1; without DNA, the TCRdb call of TRBD1 cannot be checked. The CDR3 spans 13 residues. The germline CDR1 and CDR2 sequences are LGHNA and YSLEER. The CDR3 loop is CASSQTGDTEAFF.

The chain couples TRBV12-3 or TRBV12-4 to TRBJ2-5; TCRdb picks TRBD1, but there is no DNA to check that call. The CDR3 is made up of 16 amino acids. CDR3 residues: CASRSEPGRRGETQYF.

CDR3 amino acids: CASSEADTGELFF. The chain recombines TRBV6-1 with TRBJ2-2. The CDR3 totals 13 residues. Germline CDR1 is MNHNS and CDR2 is SASEGT.